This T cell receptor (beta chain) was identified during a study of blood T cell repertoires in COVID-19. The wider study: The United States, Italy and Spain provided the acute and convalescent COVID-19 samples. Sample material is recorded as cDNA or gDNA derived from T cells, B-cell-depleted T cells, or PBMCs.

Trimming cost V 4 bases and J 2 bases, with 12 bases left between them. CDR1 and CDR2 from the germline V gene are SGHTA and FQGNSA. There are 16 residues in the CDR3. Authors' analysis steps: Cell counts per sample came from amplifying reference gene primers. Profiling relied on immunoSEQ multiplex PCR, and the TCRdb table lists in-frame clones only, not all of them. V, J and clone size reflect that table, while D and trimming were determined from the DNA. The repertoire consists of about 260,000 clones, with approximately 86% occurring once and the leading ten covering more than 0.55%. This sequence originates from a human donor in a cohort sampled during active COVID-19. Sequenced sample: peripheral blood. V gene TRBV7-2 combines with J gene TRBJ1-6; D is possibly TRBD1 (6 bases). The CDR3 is CASSSTGQPYNSPLHF. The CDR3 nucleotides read TGTGCCAGCAGCTCCACGGGACAACCCTATAATTCACCCCTCCACTTT.